The present T cell receptor beta chain was sequenced within a study of cytomegalovirus exposure and HLA in healthy donors. Turning to the study itself: Some 200 million T cells yielded fewer than 120 million unique TCR beta sequences in earlier analysis.

General study results and limits: CMV serostatus was the sole immune exposure information available.

As regards this clone: Its specificity is not known.

PCR was performed using 60 Vbeta and 13 Jbeta primers. This table comes from immunoSEQ multiplex PCR, and its TCRdb copy is limited to in-frame clones, with some not included. The sample contains about 86,000 clones, approximately 81% of which appear only once. The source is a woman in her forties or fifties in good health and CMV-seropositive. Sample: PBMCs.

CDR3 nucleotide sequence: TGTGCCAGTACCAGACGGCAGGGGATAGCCAAAAACATTCAGTACTTC. It specifies CASTRRQGIAKNIQYF. The chain carries TRBV19 and TRBJ2-4; TRBD1 might be the D (6 bases). CDR3 length: 16 residues. The V and J ends lost 7 bases and 0 bases respectively, with 16 bases between them. The V gene's germline CDR1 is LNHDA and CDR2 SQIVND (reference sequence).